These T cell receptor beta chains were read from a single sample in a study of response to subunit inactivated influenza vaccine. MiXCR, run by TCRdb on the RT-PCR reads, gives a single entry per CDR3 protein. The sample lists roughly 700,000 distinct CDR3 sequences, over 11% seen once, with less than 9% in the top ten. Specimen: PBMCs from blood, collected 14 to 15 days before vaccination. These receptors were collected from a man between 45 and 60 years old who received an inactivated influenza vaccine. Both conserved end residues are part of each CDR3. The D gene is left open where the match is weak. Size is stated for part of the rows, as once, few or many counts, or as a class when the clone is expanded.

J gene | clone size | V gene | D gene | CDR3 protein | CDR3 DNA
TRBJ2-1 | . | TRBV3-1 | TRBD2 | CASSQSLGLAGGTEQFF | TGTGCCAGCAGCCAATCCCTGGGACTAGCGGGAGGAACTGAGCAGTTCTTC
TRBJ2-5 | . | TRBV5-4 | . | CASSLPERETQYF | TGTGCCAGCAGCCTACCGGAGAGGGAGACCCAGTACTTC
TRBJ2-7 | many | TRBV28 | TRBD1 | CASSSGQGPYEQYF | TGTGCCAGCAGTTCCGGACAGGGGCCCTACGAGCAGTACTTC
TRBJ1-3 | few | TRBV28 | TRBD1 | CASSSTGQGARGNTIYF | TGTGCCAGCAGTTCTACGGGACAGGGGGCGAGGGGAAACACCATATATTTT
TRBJ2-5 | . | TRBV6-6 | . | CASSYRVETQYF | TGTGCCAGCAGTTACAGGGTAGAGACCCAGTACTTC
TRBJ2-7 | . | TRBV5-1 | . | CASKEDLAYEQYF | TGCGCCAGCAAGGAAGACCTCGCCTACGAGCAGTACTTC
TRBJ2-7 | . | TRBV6-2/TRBV6-3 | . | CASSPTRGTSYEQYF | TGTGCCAGCAGTCCAACCCGGGGCACATCCTACGAGCAGTACTTC
TRBJ1-6 | . | TRBV7-8 | . | CASSLVPSESSYNSPLHF | TGTGCCAGCAGCTTAGTTCCCAGTGAAAGCTCCTATAATTCACCCCTCCACTTT
TRBJ2-3 | few | TRBV6-5 | TRBD1 | CASSNRGTGPTDTQYF | TGTGCCAGCAGTAACAGGGGGACAGGGCCCACAGATACGCAGTATTTT
TRBJ2-6 | . | TRBV7-2 | . | CASSLRGGAGANVLTF | TGTGCCAGCAGCTTAAGGGGGGGAGCTGGGGCCAACGTCCTGACTTTC
TRBJ1-5 | few | TRBV5-8 | . | CASSLSGQSNQPQHF | TGTGCCAGCAGCTTAAGCGGACAGAGCAATCAGCCCCAGCATTTT
TRBJ1-2 | . | TRBV7-8 | . | CASSNRDDGYTF | TGTGCCAGCAGCAACCGGGACGATGGCTACACCTTC
TRBJ1-2 | . | TRBV2 | . | CASSEGGPYGYTF | TGTGCCAGCAGTGAAGGTGGTCCTTATGGCTACACCTTC
TRBJ2-1 | many | TRBV20-1 | TRBD1 | CSARQGISLNEQFF | TGCAGTGCTCGACAGGGAATCTCACTCAATGAGCAGTTCTTC
TRBJ2-3 | few | TRBV20-1 | TRBD2 | CRAGGSLYTQYF | TGCAGAGCGGGAGGGAGTCTATATACGCAGTATTTT
TRBJ1-3 | . | TRBV3-1 | . | CASSPTRRMPNTIYF | TGTGCCAGCAGCCCCACCCGACGGATGCCCAACACCATATATTTT
TRBJ2-2 | few | TRBV6-2/TRBV6-3 | TRBD2 | CASSDGTSGGENTGELFF | TGTGCCAGCAGTGACGGGACTAGCGGGGGCGAGAACACCGGGGAGCTGTTTTTT
TRBJ2-7 | many | TRBV6-2/TRBV6-3 | . | CASSYNRADEQYF | TGTGCCAGCAGTTACAACAGGGCTGACGAGCAGTACTTC
TRBJ2-4 | . | TRBV7-9 | . | CASSEQWAAKNIQYF | TGTGCCAGCTCTGAACAGTGGGCAGCCAAAAACATTCAGTACTTC
TRBJ2-7 | . | TRBV7-2 | TRBD2 | CASSSQTSGFYEQYF | TGTGCCAGCAGCTCCCAGACTAGCGGGTTTTACGAGCAGTACTTC
TRBJ2-5 | many | TRBV20-1 | TRBD2 | CSASGSLAGYLETQYF | TGCAGTGCTAGTGGGTCGCTAGCGGGATATTTAGAGACCCAGTACTTC
TRBJ1-3 | many | TRBV28 | TRBD1 | CASSLSGTGAVSGNTIYF | TGTGCCAGCAGTTTATCGGGGACAGGAGCGGTTTCTGGAAACACCATATATTTT
TRBJ1-5 | few | TRBV10-2 | . | CASSESLGVNMHQPQHF | TGCGCCAGCAGTGAGTCATTAGGGGTCAATATGCATCAGCCCCAGCATTTT
TRBJ2-7 | . | TRBV20-1 | . | CSAYLGDPYEQYF | TGCAGTGCCTACCTAGGGGATCCCTACGAGCAGTACTTC
TRBJ2-5 | few | TRBV24-1 | . | CATRGYDETQYF | TGTGCCACCAGGGGGTATGATGAGACCCAGTACTTC
TRBJ2-7 | . | TRBV5-1 | TRBD2 | CASSSDPGGEQYF | TGCGCCAGCAGCTCTGACCCCGGGGGGGAGCAGTACTTC
TRBJ2-7 | few | TRBV29-1 | TRBD2 | CSVVRVSGGEQYF | TGCAGCGTTGTCCGGGTTAGCGGGGGCGAGCAGTACTTC
TRBJ2-2 | . | TRBV7-2 | . | CARKGGAYTGELFF | TGTGCCAGGAAGGGGGGGGCCTACACCGGGGAGCTGTTTTTT
TRBJ2-2 | . | TRBV6-1 | TRBD2 | CASRHPSAGGPGGELFF | TGTGCCAGCAGACACCCCTCAGCGGGAGGGCCTGGCGGGGAGCTGTTTTTT
TRBJ2-7 | . | TRBV12-3/TRBV12-4 | . | CASNTAAVGINEQYF | TGTGCCAGCAACACGGCAGCGGTGGGAATAAACGAGCAGTACTTC
TRBJ1-1 | few | TRBV7-9 | . | CASSRGGEAFF | TGTGCCAGCAGCCGGGGGGGGGAAGCTTTCTTT
TRBJ1-2 | . | TRBV5-1 | . | CASSWAESAGYTF | TGCGCCAGCAGCTGGGCAGAGTCCGCTGGCTACACCTTC
TRBJ2-7 | few | TRBV11-2 | TRBD2 | CAAGDLRRRYEQYF | TGTGCCGCGGGGGATTTGAGACGTCGCTACGAGCAGTACTTC
TRBJ2-1 | few | TRBV6-2/TRBV6-3 | . | CASSYTVVGNEQFF | TGTGCCAGCAGTTACACGGTTGTCGGCAATGAGCAGTTCTTC
TRBJ2-1 | . | TRBV20-1 | TRBD2 | CSARDWGSGGTTRVEQFF | TGCAGTGCTAGAGATTGGGGTAGCGGGGGGACAACCAGAGTCGAGCAGTTCTTC
TRBJ1-5 | . | TRBV20-1 | TRBD1 | CSAREPGQGNQPQHF | TGCAGTGCTAGAGAACCGGGACAGGGGAATCAGCCCCAGCATTTT
TRBJ2-5 | . | TRBV5-1 | . | CASSSDSVQETQYF | TGCGCCAGCAGCTCGGACTCGGTTCAAGAGACCCAGTACTTC
TRBJ2-2 | few | TRBV20-1 | . | CSATFRAGRTGELFF | TGCAGTGCTACATTCCGGGCGGGAAGGACCGGGGAGCTGTTTTTT
TRBJ1-1 | . | TRBV2 | TRBD1 | CASSGQGTTEAFF | TGTGCCAGCAGTGGACAGGGGACAACTGAAGCTTTCTTT
TRBJ2-7 | many | TRBV12-3/TRBV12-4 | . | CASSPRQGRAEQYF | TGTGCCAGCAGTCCGCGACAGGGGAGGGCCGAGCAGTACTTC
TRBJ2-3 | . | TRBV5-1 | . | CASRSMTLTDTQYF | TGCGCCAGCAGGTCTATGACCCTCACAGATACGCAGTATTTT
TRBJ2-5 | few | TRBV20-1 | . | CSAQKGGVQETQYF | TGCAGTGCCCAGAAAGGCGGGGTTCAAGAGACCCAGTACTTC